Each of the 20 T cell receptor beta chains below was sequenced from the same sample in a study of human T cells and chemical hapten exposure. This sample's time point: patch test 1, 2 weeks after DPC sensitization. Stated treatment: therapeutic diphenylcyclopropenone sensitization with weekly scalp DPC. TCRdb re-analysed the RACE reads in MiXCR, keeping a single row per CDR3 protein. The sample has tens of thousands of distinct CDR3 sequences; 7.5% to 9.5% are singletons. Sequenced material: whole blood, taken in connection with sensitization to the hapten diphenylcyclopropenone (DPC). Receptor source: a woman in her 30s with alopecia areata. Some clones in this sample may be carry-over from other donors' samples.

In this sample, this clonotype turned up a few times. This chain joins TRBV7-9 and TRBJ2-2; 7 bases are a match to TRBD1. This CDR3 spans 18 amino acids. In germline, CDR1 is SEHNR, CDR2 FQNEAQ (reference sequence). The V and J ends lost 5 bases and 1 base, in that order; junction bases with no gene match: 13. The CDR3 region has the DNA TGTGCCAGCAGCCCCCGATTACCGGGACAGAGGAACACCGGGGAGCTGTTTTTT. This codes for CASSPRLPGQRNTGELFF.

For this clonotype: A read error may explain this, as a much larger clone is one base away. The limits of the CDR3 on the DNA are not certain, so only TCRdb's listed CDR3 is given. The V gene is TRBV7-8, the J gene TRBJ1-6; TRBD1 is the table's D call, not checked against the DNA. The CDR3 is 20 amino acids long, termini counted. CDR1 is SGHVS, CDR2 FQNEAQ, per germline. The CDR3 loop is CASSWAMGTGPKRGNSPLDF.

Ten or more counts support this clonotype. The chain couples TRBV20-1 to TRBJ2-1; tentatively, D is TRBD2 (6 bases). Trimming removed 3 bases at V and 9 bases at J, with 15 bases between. Germline CDR1 DFQATT, CDR2 SNEGSKA (reference sequence). This CDR3 spans 13 amino acids. The CDR3 protein is CSASGGVAGEQFF. In nucleotides, the CDR3 is TGCAGTGCTAGTGGCGGGGTCGCCGGTGAGCAGTTCTTC.

Of note for this clonotype: A single base separates this from a much larger clone, so it may be a read error. This chain connects TRBV12-3 or TRBV12-4 to TRBJ1-5; unclear D gene. The CDR3 sequence is 17 residues long. CDR3 coding DNA: TGTGCCAGCAGTTTGAGATGGAACATAGACGAGGATCAGACCCAGCATTTT. The encoded protein is CASSLRWNIDEDQTQHF.

This clonotype was counted between two and nine times. The V and J genes are TRBV24-1 and TRBJ1-1; a weak D match, TRBD1 (6 bases). CDR3 length: 14 residues. Trimming cost V 2 bases and J 9 bases, with 15 bases left between them. Germline V lookup: CDR1 KGHDR, CDR2 SFDVKD. The DNA for the CDR3 is TGTGCCACCAGTGATTCCGGCAGCGGGGGCCAAGCTTTCTTT. Translated, it gives CATSDSGSGGQAFF.

This clonotype was counted ten times or more. This rearrangement joins TRBV5-1 to TRBJ2-7; 8 bases match TRBD2. V trimming: 0 bases; J trimming: 9 bases; junction bases outside the gene matches: 5. This CDR3 contains 13 residues. The germline V gene has CDR1 SGHRS and CDR2 YFSETQ. The CDR3 DNA reads TGCGCCAGCAGCTTGGACGGGAGGGGCCGGCAGTACTTC. This encodes CASSLDGRGRQYF. The full variable domain, completed using reference TRBV5-1 and TRBJ2-7, is KAGVTQTPRYLIKTRGQQVTLSCSPISGHRSVSWYQQTPGQGLQFLFEYFSETQRNKGNFPGRFSGRQFSNSRSEMNVSTLELGDSALYLCASSLDGRGRQYFGPGTRLTVT.

This chain uses TRBV9 with TRBJ2-2, with TRBD2 matching over 8 bases. With 2 bases clipped from V and 5 bases from J, the junction kept 11 bases outside the gene matches. The CDR3 is 17 residues long. Germline-derived CDR1 and CDR2 are SGDLS and YYNGEE. The CDR3 nucleotides read TGTGCCAGCAGCGTGGACAGCGGGGGTGGTAGGACCGGGGAGCTGTTTTTT. Translated: CASSVDSGGGRTGELFF. The full variable domain, its missing parts supplied by reference TRBV9 and TRBJ2-2, is DSGVTQTPKHLITATGQRVTLRCSPRSGDLSVYWYQQSLDQGLQFLIQYYNGEERAKGNILERFSAQQFPDLHSELNLSSLELGDSALYFCASSVDSGGGRTGELFFGEGSRLTVL.

This clonotype has ten or more counts. The J gene is TRBJ2-3, the V gene TRBV11-1, with 8 bases fitting TRBD2. J gave up 2 bases and V 4 bases, and 8 bases lay outside the gene matches. The CDR3 is made up of 16 amino acids. Germline lookup yields CDR1 SGHAT and CDR2 FQDESV (reference sequence). CDR3 DNA sequence: TGTGCCAGCAGCTCAATTAGCGGGGCCTCCACAGATACGCAGTATTTT. Translation gives CASSSISGASTDTQYF.

This clonotype was detected many times. This rearrangement joins TRBV7-9 to TRBJ1-1; the match to TRBD1 covers 7 bases. In germline, CDR1 is SEHNR, CDR2 FQNEAQ (reference sequence). With 5 bases clipped from V and 5 bases from J, the junction kept 8 bases outside the gene matches. The CDR3 loop spans 14 amino acids. The CDR3 DNA follows: TGTGCCAGCAGCCCGGACAGGCAAAGTACTGAAGCTTTCTTT. Translated: CASSPDRQSTEAFF.

This clonotype showed up many times. One end of the junction is discordant with germline, which a read error may explain. The chain is built from TRBV7-7 and TRBJ2-3, with no clear D. The V gene's germline CDR1 is SSHAT and CDR2 FNYEAQ (reference sequence). The CDR3 has 15 amino acids. This CDR3 is CASSSLEGATDTQYF. For the CDR3, the DNA is TGTGCTAGCAGCTCCCTAGAAGGAGCCACAGATACGCAGTATTTT.

This clonotype came up many times. V and J are TRBV24-1 and TRBJ1-1; D uncertain. The CDR3 has 14 amino acids. The V and J ends lost 3 bases and 4 bases respectively, with 11 bases between them. From germline, CDR1 is KGHDR and CDR2 SFDVKD. DNA for the CDR3: TGTGCCACCAGTGATCTCGCCGGGAGCACTGAAGCTTTCTTT. It translates to CATSDLAGSTEAFF.

This chain joins TRBV11-2 and TRBJ1-1; 7 positions match TRBD1. CDR3 length equals 13 residues. Trimming removed 7 bases from V and 6 bases from J; junction bases left unmatched: 8. Germline V gives CDR1 SGHAT, CDR2 FQNNGV. The CDR3 DNA reads as TGTGCCAGCACCTTGACAGGGTTCGCTGAAGCTTTCTTT. Protein: CASTLTGFAEAFF.

This clonotype was detected a few times. The J gene is TRBJ2-4, the V gene TRBV5-1; no clear D. Germline V gene data show CDR1 as SGHRS and CDR2 as YFSETQ. The ends were cut back, 3 bases at V and 7 bases at J, with 11 bases in the middle. The CDR3 loop spans 13 amino acids. The CDR3 protein is CASSWAGLNIQYF. The CDR3 region has the DNA TGCGCCAGCAGCTGGGCCGGTCTGAACATTCAGTACTTC.

In its sample, this clonotype was seen a few times. The CDR3 DNA follows: TGCAGTGCGGAATCGGGCCGAACCTACGAGCAGTACTTC. Translating gives CSAESGRTYEQYF. This rearrangement joins TRBV20-1 to TRBJ2-7, with D hard to call. This CDR3 has 13 amino acids. Trimming took 6 bases from V and 2 from J, leaving 14 bases between them. Germline-derived CDR1 and CDR2 are DFQATT and SNEGSKA (reference sequence).

In DNA, the CDR3 is TGTGCCACCAGCAGCGGGGACAGGGGGCCGAATCAGCCCCAGCATTTT. Its protein product is CATSSGDRGPNQPQHF. The chain recombines TRBV15 with TRBJ1-5; TRBD1 aligns across 12 bases. The trim removed 3 bases at V and 4 bases at J, leaving 4 bases unmatched. In germline, CDR1 is LNHNV, CDR2 YYDKDF (reference sequence). There are 16 residues in the CDR3.

This clonotype appeared a few times. This chain links TRBV12-3 or TRBV12-4 with TRBJ1-5; a possible D gene is TRBD1 (5 bases). The CDR3 has 16 residues. The V and J ends lost 6 bases and 0 bases respectively, with 15 bases between them. The CDR3 loop reads CASSLGTVYSNQPQHF. The DNA of the CDR3 is TGTGCCAGCAGCCTAGGGACCGTCTATAGCAATCAGCCCCAGCATTTT.

The V and J genes are TRBV7-9 and TRBJ1-1, with a weak D call TRBD1 (6 bases). Germline assignment: CDR1 SEHNR and CDR2 FQNEAQ (reference sequence). The CDR3 sequence is 14 residues long. V lost 2 bases and J 4 bases, leaving 11 bases between the germline ends. CDR3 bases: TGTGCCAGCAGCTTACCCACAGGGATCACTGAAGCTTTCTTT. Translation gives CASSLPTGITEAFF.

This clonotype was recorded at least ten times. The genes are TRBV27 and TRBJ1-1; D ambiguous. The germline CDR1 and CDR2 sequences are MNHEY and SMNVEV (reference sequence). This CDR3 has 14 amino acids. V shed 7 bases and J shed 5 bases, with 17 bases lying between them. The CDR3 here is CASKGRDQGTEAFF. CDR3 bases: TGTGCCAGCAAAGGTAGGGATCAAGGAACTGAAGCTTTCTTT.

This clonotype occurred many times. This rearrangement joins TRBV12-3 or TRBV12-4 to TRBJ1-2, with TRBD1 matching over 9 bases. This CDR3 has 15 residues. J gave up 4 bases and V 4 bases, and 7 bases lay outside the gene matches. The CDR3 loop is CASSYGQGSLYGYTF. For the CDR3, the DNA is TGTGCCAGCAGTTACGGACAGGGGAGTCTCTATGGCTACACCTTC.

At least ten counts were recorded for this clonotype. The chain is built from TRBV7-3 and TRBJ2-2; D unclear. The CDR3 spans 14 residues. V dropped 2 bases and J dropped 2 bases, with 6 bases sitting between them. In germline, CDR1 is SGHTA, CDR2 FQGTGA. The CDR3 sequence: CASSLSPNTGELFF. In nucleotides, the CDR3 is TGTGCCAGCAGCTTATCCCCCAACACCGGGGAGCTGTTTTTT.